Each of the 15 T cell receptor beta chains below was sequenced from the same sample in a study of cytomegalovirus exposure and HLA in healthy donors. PCR was performed using 60 Vbeta and 13 Jbeta primers. Libraries were prepared by immunoSEQ multiplex PCR; TCRdb keeps only in-frame clonotypes and omits some of them. In the table there are some 65,000 clones, 78% of which are singletons. Sequencing was done on a sample of PBMCs. The source of these receptors is a girl aged 10-17 years in good health and CMV-seropositive.

This clone was counted between two and nine times. The V call is TRBV5-6, the J call TRBJ2-5; D might be TRBD1 (6 bases). V lost 1 base and J 4 bases, leaving 17 bases between the germline ends. The CDR3 length is 16 residues. The germline V gene has CDR1 SGHDT and CDR2 YYEEEE. The CDR3 sequence: CASSLSLRQERETQYF. CDR3 bases: TGTGCCAGCAGCTTGTCCTTACGACAGGAACGAGAGACCCAGTACTTC.

The V gene is TRBV7-2, the J gene TRBJ2-7; D may be TRBD1 (5 bases). Germline-derived CDR1 and CDR2 are SGHTA and FQGNSA. Between the trimmed V and J ends, which lost 3 bases and 4 bases, there was a span of 16 bases. CDR3 size: 15 residues. The CDR3 region is CASSFVEGDRYEQYF. In DNA, the CDR3 is TGTGCCAGCAGCTTCGTAGAAGGGGATAGGTACGAGCAGTACTTC.

This clone was seen many times. The rearrangement links TRBV6-1 to TRBJ1-5; 7 bases are a match to TRBD1. CDR3 size: 14 residues. The germline gives CDR1 MNHNS, CDR2 SASEGT. V was pared by 6 bases and J by 0 bases, with 2 bases of the junction left unmatched. This CDR3 reads CASSWDSSNQPQHF. DNA for the CDR3: TGTGCCAGCAGCTGGGACAGTAGCAATCAGCCCCAGCATTTT.

The rearrangement uses TRBV6-5 and TRBJ1-1; 8 bases are a match to TRBD1. Germline-derived CDR1 and CDR2 are MNHEY and SVGAGI. V gave up 4 bases and J gave up 4 bases; unmatched junction bases: 5. This CDR3 comprises 14 residues. The CDR3: CASSFGTGSTEAFF. The CDR3 region has the DNA TGTGCCAGCAGTTTCGGGACAGGAAGCACTGAAGCTTTCTTT.

In this sample, this clone turned up once. V usage is TRBV11-2 and J usage is TRBJ2-5; D perhaps matches TRBD1 (6 bases). CDR1 and CDR2 (germline): SGHAT, FQNNGV. V shed 5 bases and J shed 4 bases, with 11 bases lying between them. The CDR3 covers 13 residues. CDR3 coding DNA: TGTGCCAGCAGCCCAGGGGTGGCAGAGACCCAGTACTTC. It is translated as CASSPGVAETQYF.

On this clone: At one of its ends the junction is not consistent with the germline gene, which may arise from a read error. The chain recombines TRBV5-1 with TRBJ2-1; D gene unclear. Germline lookup yields CDR1 SGHRS and CDR2 YFSETQ. There are 14 residues in the CDR3. The CDR3 region is CASSLEDSSNEQFF. CDR3 DNA: TGCGCCAGCAGCTTGGAAGACTCCTCCAATGAGCAGTTCTTC.

CDR3 in amino acids: CASSVGQGPGYNEQFF. The CDR3 nucleotides read TGTGCCAGCAGCGTAGGACAGGGTCCGGGCTACAATGAGCAGTTCTTC. The rearrangement joins TRBV9 to TRBJ2-1, with 7 bases fitting TRBD1. Germline V gene sequence: CDR1 SGDLS, CDR2 YYNGEE. This CDR3 has 16 amino acids. Losses at the gene ends were 0 bases for V and 3 bases for J; bases not matched to a gene: 6. Together with reference TRBV9 and TRBJ2-1, the CDR3 gives the full variable domain: DSGVTQTPKHLITATGQRVTLRCSPRSGDLSVYWYQQSLDQGLQFLIQYYNGEERAKGNILERFSAQQFPDLHSELNLSSLELGDSALYFCASSVGQGPGYNEQFFGPGTRLTVL.

This rearrangement joins TRBV11-2 to TRBJ1-1; D uncertain. The CDR3 is 14 residues long. Trimming cost V 4 bases and J 4 bases, with 13 bases left between them. Germline lookup yields CDR1 SGHAT and CDR2 FQNNGV. CDR3 DNA sequence: TGTGCCAGCAGCTCTACCGTACCGCTCACTGAAGCTTTCTTT. Translating gives CASSSTVPLTEAFF.

This clone appeared a few times. The rearrangement links TRBV28 to TRBJ1-2; 9 nucleotides agree with TRBD1. Germline-derived CDR1 and CDR2 are MDHEN and SYDVKM. The CDR3 covers 13 residues. After removal of 8 bases from V and 3 bases from J, the junction contained 4 bases not matched to a gene. CDR3 region: CASLTGGYYGYTF. Written as DNA, the CDR3 is TGTGCCAGCCTGACAGGGGGATACTATGGCTACACCTTC.

The genes are TRBV27 and TRBJ2-7, with TRBD1 as a possible D gene (5 bases). This CDR3 contains 14 residues. Germline V gene data show CDR1 as MNHEY and CDR2 as SMNVEV (reference sequence). Trimming cost V 1 base and J 6 bases, with 13 bases left between them. The DNA of the CDR3 is TGTGCCAGCAGTTTATGGCAGGGCAACGGCGAGCAGTACTTC. Its translation: CASSLWQGNGEQYF.

This chain joins TRBV10-3 and TRBJ2-7, with 7 bases identical to TRBD1. This CDR3 spans 13 amino acids. V was pared by 7 bases and J by 1 base, with 4 bases of the junction left unmatched. Germline V gene sequence: CDR1 ENHRY, CDR2 SYGVKD. Here the CDR3 reads CAIKQTGSYEQYF. The DNA for the CDR3 is TGTGCCATCAAACAGACAGGGTCCTACGAGCAGTACTTC.

This chain joins TRBV27 and TRBJ1-5; no firm D call. CDR1 is MNHEY and CDR2 is SMNVEV in the germline V gene (reference sequence). The CDR3 has 14 amino acids. V was cut by 3 bases and J by 5 bases, with 11 bases left in between. The CDR3 DNA follows: TGTGCCAGCAGTTTCTCGTCCCCCGATCAGCCCCAGCATTTT. It translates to CASSFSSPDQPQHF.

This clone was detected only a few times. The chain links TRBV6-5 to TRBJ2-1; possible D gene TRBD2, 5 bases. CDR1 and CDR2 from the germline V gene are MNHEY and SVGAGI. The CDR3 runs to 14 residues. V gave up 5 bases and J gave up 3 bases, with 11 bases separating them. The CDR3 DNA sequence: TGTGCCAGCAGTGTCAGCGGACGCTACAATGAGCAGTTCTTC. It codes for CASSVSGRYNEQFF.

V gene TRBV5-6 combines with J gene TRBJ2-2; TRBD2 might be the D (5 bases). V gave up 4 bases and J gave up 6 bases, with 19 bases separating them. The CDR3 contains 16 residues. CDR1 SGHDT and CDR2 YYEEEE come from the germline V gene. CDR3 residues: CASSRVPAVWAGELFF. Here the CDR3 DNA reads TGTGCCAGCAGCCGAGTTCCAGCGGTGTGGGCCGGGGAGCTGTTTTTT.

This clone was observed once. The DNA of the CDR3 is TGTGCCAGCAGCGCGCACGAGGACAGGTTATTTGGCTACACCTTC. Translating gives CASSAHEDRLFGYTF. The chain couples TRBV5-4 to TRBJ1-2, with 7 bases matching TRBD1. The V and J ends lost 4 bases and 7 bases, in that order; junction bases with no gene match: 13. Germline-derived CDR1 and CDR2 are SGHNT and YYREEE (reference sequence). The CDR3 length is 15 residues.